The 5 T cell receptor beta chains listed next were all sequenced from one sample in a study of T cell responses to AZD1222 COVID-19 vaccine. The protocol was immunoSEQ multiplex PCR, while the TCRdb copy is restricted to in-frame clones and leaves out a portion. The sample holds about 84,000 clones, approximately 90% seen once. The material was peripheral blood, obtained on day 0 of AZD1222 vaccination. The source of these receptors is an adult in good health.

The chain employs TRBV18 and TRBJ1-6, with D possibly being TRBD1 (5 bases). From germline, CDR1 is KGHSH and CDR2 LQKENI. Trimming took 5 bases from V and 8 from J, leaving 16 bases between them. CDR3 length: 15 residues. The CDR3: CASSWDQTPHSPLHF. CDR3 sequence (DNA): TGTGCCAGCTCATGGGACCAAACCCCCCATTCACCCCTCCACTTT.

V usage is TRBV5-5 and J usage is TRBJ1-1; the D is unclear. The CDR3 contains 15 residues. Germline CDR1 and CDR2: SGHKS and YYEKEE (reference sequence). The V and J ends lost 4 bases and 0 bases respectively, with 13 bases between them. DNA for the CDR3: TGTGCCAGCAGCCTTAGGACGGCTATGAACACTGAAGCTTTCTTT. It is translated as CASSLRTAMNTEAFF.

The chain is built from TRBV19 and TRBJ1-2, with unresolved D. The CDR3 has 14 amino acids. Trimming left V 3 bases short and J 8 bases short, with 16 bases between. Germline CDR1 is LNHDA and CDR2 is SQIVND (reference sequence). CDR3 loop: CASSIVVDSGGYTF. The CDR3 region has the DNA TGTGCCAGTAGTATTGTGGTTGATAGCGGAGGCTACACCTTC. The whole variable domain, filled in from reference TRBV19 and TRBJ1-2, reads DGGITQSPKYLFRKEGQNVTLSCEQNLNHDAMYWYRQDPGQGLRLIYYSQIVNDFQKGDIAEGYSVSREKKESFPLTVTSAQKNPTAFYLCASSIVVDSGGYTFGSGTRLTVV.

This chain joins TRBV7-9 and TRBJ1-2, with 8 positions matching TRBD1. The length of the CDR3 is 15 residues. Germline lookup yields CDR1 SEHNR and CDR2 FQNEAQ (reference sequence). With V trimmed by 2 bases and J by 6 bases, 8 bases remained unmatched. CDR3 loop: CASSLSSGGQDGYTF. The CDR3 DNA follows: TGTGCCAGCAGCTTATCGTCAGGGGGCCAAGATGGCTACACCTTC.

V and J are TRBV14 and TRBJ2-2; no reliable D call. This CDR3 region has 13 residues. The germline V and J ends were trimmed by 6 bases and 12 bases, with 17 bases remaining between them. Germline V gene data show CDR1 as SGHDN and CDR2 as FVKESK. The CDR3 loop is CASSLELHDKLFF. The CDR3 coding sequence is TGTGCCAGCAGTCTTGAGCTCCATGACAAGCTGTTTTTT.